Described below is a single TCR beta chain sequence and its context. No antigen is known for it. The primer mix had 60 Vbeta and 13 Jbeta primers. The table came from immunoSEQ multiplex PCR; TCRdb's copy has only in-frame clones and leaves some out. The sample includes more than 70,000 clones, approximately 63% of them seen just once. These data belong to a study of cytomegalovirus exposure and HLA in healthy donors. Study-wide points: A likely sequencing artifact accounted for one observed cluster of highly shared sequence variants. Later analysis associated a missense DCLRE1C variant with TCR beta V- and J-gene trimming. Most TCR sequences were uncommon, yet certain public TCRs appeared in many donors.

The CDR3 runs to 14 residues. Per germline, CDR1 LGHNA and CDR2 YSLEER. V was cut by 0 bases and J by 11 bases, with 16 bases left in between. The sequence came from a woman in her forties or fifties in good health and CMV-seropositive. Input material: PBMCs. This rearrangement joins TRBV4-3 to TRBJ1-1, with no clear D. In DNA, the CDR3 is TGCGCCAGCAGCCAAGAATCCTTAAGCCCCGGGGCTTTCTTT. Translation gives CASSQESLSPGAFF.